The following is a TCR beta chain sequence with its context. Antigen: not known. These data come from a study of CD4 T cells in relation to SARS-CoV-2 and coronaviruses. Findings and limits, study-wide: Samples before the pandemic and after infection were not matched within any donor. In about 65% of donors, memory CD4+ clonotypes crossrecognized SARS-CoV-2 and at least one common cold coronavirus spike.

In germline, CDR1 is LGHDT, CDR2 YNNKEL (reference sequence). CDR3 length: 16 amino acids. V lost 1 base, J lost 1 base, and 13 bases lay in between. Some clones are missing from TCRdb's copy, which holds only in-frame ones; the method was immunoSEQ multiplex PCR. Among 9,500 to 15,000 clones listed, 69% were seen once. The unexposed donors gave CD4+ T cells in about 2010-2019, prior to COVID-19. CD4+ T cells were isolated from the cells after around 9 days of culture. Unexposed-donor CD4+ T cells were probed with SARS-CoV-2 S/N and four cold-coronavirus spikes, cells permitting. Cultures held two million PBMCs per well with roughly 10 IU/ml IL-2.

V gene TRBV3-1 (or the pseudogene TRBV3-2) combines with J gene TRBJ1-1; maybe TRBD1 (5 bases). The TCR was taken from a human donor in good health. Sequencing was done on a sample of CD4+ T cells from PBMCs, cultured in vitro. DNA for the CDR3: TGTGCCAGCAGCCAAGTAGGGACGGTTAAGAACACTGAAGCTTTCTTT. This gives the protein CASSQVGTVKNTEAFF.